Listed below are T cell receptor beta chains from one sample, sequenced in a study of spatial heterogeneity in lung cancer. TCRdb analysed the 5' RACE reads with MiXCR anew, one entry per CDR3 protein. This table holds approximately 49,000 distinct CDR3 sequences, approximately 5% found once. The sequences come from PBMCs, collected at surgery. These receptors came from a male donor with early-stage non-small cell lung cancer. The CDR3 runs from the conserved cysteine through the conserved F or W. Fields, in order: clone size, V gene, J gene, D gene, CDR3 DNA, CDR3 protein. D genes are given only for firm matches. Clone size is not always given. Where it is, it says once, few, many or a class for expanded clones.

many	TRBV7-9	TRBJ1-2	-	TGTGCCAGCAGCCCCTCGGAAGGCAGCAACTATGGCTACACCTTC	CASSPSEGSNYGYTF
many	TRBV10-3	TRBJ2-3	-	TGTGCCATCAGTGAAGGGCCGGGAGATACGCAGTATTTT	CAISEGPGDTQYF
many	TRBV7-9	TRBJ2-3	-	TGTGCCAGCAGCCCCTGGACAGATACGCAGTATTTT	CASSPWTDTQYF
many	TRBV5-6	TRBJ2-3	-	TGTGCCAGCAGCCCTAGCGTCAGCACAGATACGCAGTATTTT	CASSPSVSTDTQYF
many	TRBV2	TRBJ2-1	TRBD2	TGTGCCAGCAGTGGGGGCGGACTAGCGGGATGGAACTCCTACAATGAGCAGTTCTTC	CASSGGGLAGWNSYNEQFF
many	TRBV29-1	TRBJ2-7	-	TGCAGCGTTGAAAAGGGAGACGAGCAGTACTTC	CSVEKGDEQYF
many	TRBV4-1	TRBJ1-6	TRBD1	TGCGCCAGCAGACCGACAGGGGCTACAGGTCCCCTCCACTTT	CASRPTGATGPLHF
-	TRBV20-1	TRBJ1-2	TRBD1	TGCAGTGCTAGAGATAGGATCAGGGGGGCGAACTATGGCTACACCTTC	CSARDRIRGANYGYTF
-	TRBV5-4	TRBJ2-5	-	TGTGCCAGCAGCTTAGGGGGGTCCATGGCAGAGACCCAGTACTTC	CASSLGGSMAETQYF
many	TRBV10-3	TRBJ2-7	TRBD2	TGTGCCATCGGGGCTAACGTTGGCGGGAGTTTCTACGAGCAGTACTTC	CAIGANVGGSFYEQYF
few	TRBV6-5	TRBJ1-2	-	TGTGCCAGCGGCATTAACTATGGCTACACCTTC	CASGINYGYTF
many	TRBV28	TRBJ2-7	-	TGTGCCAGCAGTTTATGGGCCTACGAGCAGTACTTC	CASSLWAYEQYF
many	TRBV5-1	TRBJ2-1	TRBD2	TGCGCCAGCAGCTCGGGACTAGCGGGATACAATGAGCAGTTCTTC	CASSSGLAGYNEQFF
few	TRBV2	TRBJ2-5	TRBD2	TGTGCCAGCAGTGAGTTACGCGGGAGGACAGAGACCCAGTACTTC	CASSELRGRTETQYF
many	TRBV28	TRBJ2-1	TRBD1	TGTGCCAGCAGCCTCGGACAGGGAGCGTACAATGAGCAGTTCTTC	CASSLGQGAYNEQFF